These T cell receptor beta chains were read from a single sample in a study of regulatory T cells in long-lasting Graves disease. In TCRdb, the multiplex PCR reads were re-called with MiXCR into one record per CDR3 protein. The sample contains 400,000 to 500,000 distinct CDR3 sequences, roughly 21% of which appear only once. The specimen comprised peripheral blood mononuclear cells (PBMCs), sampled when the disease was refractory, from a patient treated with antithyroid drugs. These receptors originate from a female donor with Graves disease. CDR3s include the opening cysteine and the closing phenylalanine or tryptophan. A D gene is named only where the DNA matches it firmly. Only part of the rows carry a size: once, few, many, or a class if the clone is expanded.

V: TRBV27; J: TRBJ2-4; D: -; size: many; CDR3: CASSLSSQNIQYF; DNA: TGTGCCAGCAGTTTGTCGTCCCAGAACATTCAGTACTTC
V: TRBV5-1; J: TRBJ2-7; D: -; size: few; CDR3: CASSVKIGPSEQYF; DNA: TGCGCCAGCAGCGTAAAAATAGGACCCTCCGAGCAGTACTTC
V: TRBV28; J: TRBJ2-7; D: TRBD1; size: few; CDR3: CASTVLGTGNYEQYF; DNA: TGTGCCAGCACTGTTCTGGGGACAGGGAACTACGAGCAGTACTTC
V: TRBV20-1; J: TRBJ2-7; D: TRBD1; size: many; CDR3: CSARDTGTGVVYEQYF; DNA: TGCAGTGCTAGAGATACCGGGACAGGGGTAGTGTACGAGCAGTACTTC
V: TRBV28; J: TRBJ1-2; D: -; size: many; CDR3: CASSLLGYGYTF; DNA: TGTGCCAGCAGCCTTTTGGGCTATGGCTACACCTTC
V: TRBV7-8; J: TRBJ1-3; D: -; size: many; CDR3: CASSYRDLESGNTIYF; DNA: TGTGCCAGCAGCTACAGGGACTTAGAGTCTGGAAACACCATATATTTT
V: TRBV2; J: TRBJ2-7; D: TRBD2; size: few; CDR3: CASRPGLAGGYEQYF; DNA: TGTGCCAGCAGACCAGGACTAGCGGGGGGTTACGAGCAGTACTTC
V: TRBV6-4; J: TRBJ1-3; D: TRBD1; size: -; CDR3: CASSYSGTGSGNTIYF; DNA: TGTGCCAGCAGTTACTCGGGGACAGGCTCTGGAAACACCATATATTTT
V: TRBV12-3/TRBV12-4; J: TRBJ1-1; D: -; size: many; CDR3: CASSPYDSMNTEAFF; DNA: TGTGCCAGCAGTCCCTACGACAGCATGAACACTGAAGCTTTCTTT
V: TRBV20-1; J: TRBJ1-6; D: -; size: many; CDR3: CSARDRGLGGRGSPLHF; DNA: TGCAGTGCTAGAGATCGTGGATTAGGAGGGAGGGGTTCACCCCTCCACTTT
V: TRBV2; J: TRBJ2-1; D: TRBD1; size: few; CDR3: CASSGGTGYNEQFF; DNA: TGTGCCAGCAGTGGCGGGACAGGGTACAATGAGCAGTTCTTC
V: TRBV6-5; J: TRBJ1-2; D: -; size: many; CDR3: CASSYTPRDPKGHGYTF; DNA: TGTGCCAGCAGTTACACACCCCGGGACCCAAAAGGTCATGGCTACACCTTC
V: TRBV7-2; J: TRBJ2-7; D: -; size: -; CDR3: CASSLRQGSNHEQYF; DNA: TGTGCCAGCAGCTTACGGCAGGGAAGTAACCACGAGCAGTACTTC
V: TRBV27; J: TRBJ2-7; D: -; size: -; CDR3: CASSLSFHEQYF; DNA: TGTGCCAGCAGTTTATCTTTCCACGAGCAGTACTTC
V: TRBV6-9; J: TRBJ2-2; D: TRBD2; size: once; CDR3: CASSYKLAGGPTGELFF; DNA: TGTGCCAGCAGTTACAAGCTAGCGGGGGGGCCTACCGGGGAGCTGTTTTTT
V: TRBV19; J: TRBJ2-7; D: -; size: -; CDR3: CASSMSSSYEQYF; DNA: TGTGCCAGTAGTATGAGCAGTTCCTACGAGCAGTACTTC
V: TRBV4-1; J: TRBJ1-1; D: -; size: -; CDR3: CASGTAPRSTEAFF; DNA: TGCGCCAGCGGGACGGCACCTCGGAGTACTGAAGCTTTCTTT
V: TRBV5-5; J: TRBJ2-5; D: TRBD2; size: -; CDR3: CASSSGTSGRTGETRYF; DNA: TGTGCCAGCAGCTCCGGGACTAGCGGGAGGACGGGGGAGACCCGGTACTTC
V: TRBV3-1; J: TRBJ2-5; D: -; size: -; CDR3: CASSQDVVRVETQYF; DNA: TGTGCCAGCAGCCAAGATGTCGTCAGAGTGGAGACCCAGTACTTC
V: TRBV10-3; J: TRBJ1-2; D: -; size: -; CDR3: CAISTTTRQGNYGYTF; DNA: TGTGCCATCAGTACCACGACAAGGCAGGGGAACTATGGCTACACCTTC
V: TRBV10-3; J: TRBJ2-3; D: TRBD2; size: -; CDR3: CATSETTSGGFAQYF; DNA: TGTGCCACCAGTGAGACGACTAGCGGGGGGTTTGCGCAGTATTTT
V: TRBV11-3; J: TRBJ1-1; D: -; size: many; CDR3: CASSFSHGGAEAFF; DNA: TGTGCCAGCAGTTTCTCCCATGGGGGGGCTGAAGCTTTCTTT
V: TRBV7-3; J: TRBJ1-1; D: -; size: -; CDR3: CASRWKIGEPEAFF; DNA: TGTGCCAGCAGGTGGAAGATTGGTGAGCCTGAAGCTTTCTTT
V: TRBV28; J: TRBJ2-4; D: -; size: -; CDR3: CASSGGAGLAKNIQYF; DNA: TGTGCCAGCAGTGGAGGGGCAGGGTTGGCCAAAAACATTCAGTACTTC
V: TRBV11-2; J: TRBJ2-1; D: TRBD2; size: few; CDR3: CASTELAENNEQFF; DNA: TGTGCCAGCACCGAACTAGCGGAGAACAATGAGCAGTTCTTC
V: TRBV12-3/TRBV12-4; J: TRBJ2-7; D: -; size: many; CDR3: CASSQGLFTEQYF; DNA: TGTGCCAGCAGCCAAGGACTGTTTACCGAGCAGTACTTC
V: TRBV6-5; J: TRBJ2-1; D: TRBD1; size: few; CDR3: CASSYLEGTGDNEQFF; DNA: TGTGCCAGCAGTTACCTCGAGGGGACAGGGGACAATGAGCAGTTCTTC
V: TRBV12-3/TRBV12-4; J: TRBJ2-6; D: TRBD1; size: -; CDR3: CASSNLQGAANVLTF; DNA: TGTGCCAGCAGTAACCTACAGGGGGCGGCCAACGTCCTGACTTTC
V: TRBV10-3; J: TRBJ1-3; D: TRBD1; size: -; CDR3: CAISEDRGPGNTIYF; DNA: TGTGCCATCAGTGAGGACAGGGGGCCCGGAAACACCATATATTTT
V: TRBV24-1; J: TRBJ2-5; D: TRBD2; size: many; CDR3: CATSDSGTSGSVVQETQYF; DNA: TGTGCCACCAGTGATTCCGGGACTAGCGGGAGCGTGGTTCAAGAGACCCAGTACTTC
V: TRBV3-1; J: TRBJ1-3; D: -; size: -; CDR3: CASSQVAAGNTIYF; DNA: TGTGCCAGCAGCCAAGTCGCGGCTGGAAACACCATATATTTT
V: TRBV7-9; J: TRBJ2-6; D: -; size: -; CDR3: CASSSPASGANVLTF; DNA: TGTGCCAGCAGTTCCCCCGCCTCTGGGGCCAACGTCCTGACTTTC
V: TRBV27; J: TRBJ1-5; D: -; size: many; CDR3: CASSLYGISNQPQHF; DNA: TGTGCCAGCAGTTTATACGGAATTAGCAATCAGCCCCAGCATTTT
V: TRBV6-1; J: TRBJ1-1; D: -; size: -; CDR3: CASSTIHEAFF; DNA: TGTGCCAGCAGTACAATACACGAAGCTTTCTTT
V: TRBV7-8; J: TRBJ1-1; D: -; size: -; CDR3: CASSPRLRENTEAFF; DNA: TGTGCCAGCAGCCCGCGTCTGAGAGAGAACACTGAAGCTTTCTTT
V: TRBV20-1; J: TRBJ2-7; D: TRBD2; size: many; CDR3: CSARDRGTSGDQYF; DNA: TGCAGTGCTAGAGATCGAGGGACTAGCGGGGATCAGTACTTC
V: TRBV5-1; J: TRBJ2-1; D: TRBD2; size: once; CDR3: CASGAGGTYNEQFF; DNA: TGCGCCAGCGGGGCGGGAGGAACCTACAATGAGCAGTTCTTC
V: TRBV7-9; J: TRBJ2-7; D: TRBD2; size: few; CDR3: CASSSLAVSHEQYF; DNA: TGTGCCAGCAGCTCTCTAGCGGTCTCTCACGAGCAGTACTTC
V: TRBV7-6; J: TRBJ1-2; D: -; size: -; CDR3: CASSSLEGGSGSVVSYGYTF; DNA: TGTGCCAGCAGCTCCTTAGAGGGGGGGTCAGGGTCGGTCGTATCCTATGGCTACACCTTC
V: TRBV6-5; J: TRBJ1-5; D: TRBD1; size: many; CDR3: CASSYNSGTVLAQPQHF; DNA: TGTGCCAGCAGTTACAATTCAGGGACAGTTTTGGCTCAGCCCCAGCATTTT
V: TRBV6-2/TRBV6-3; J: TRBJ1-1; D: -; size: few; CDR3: CASSYPVGANTEAFF; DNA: TGTGCCAGCAGTTACCCAGTGGGAGCGAACACTGAAGCTTTCTTT
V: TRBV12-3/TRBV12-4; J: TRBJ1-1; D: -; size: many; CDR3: CASSPLTVEAFF; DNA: TGTGCCAGCAGTCCGTTGACAGTTGAAGCTTTCTTT
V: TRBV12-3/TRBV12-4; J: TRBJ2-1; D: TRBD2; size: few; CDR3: CASSFLAGGPHEQFF; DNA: TGTGCCAGCAGTTTCCTAGCGGGAGGGCCGCATGAGCAGTTCTTC
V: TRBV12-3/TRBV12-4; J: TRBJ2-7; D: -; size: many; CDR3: CASSWKHEQYF; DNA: TGTGCCAGCAGTTGGAAACACGAGCAGTACTTC
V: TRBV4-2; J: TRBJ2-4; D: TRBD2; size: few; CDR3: CASSQDGGAGVRKNIQYF; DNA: TGTGCCAGCAGCCAAGATGGGGGAGCGGGAGTTAGAAAAAACATTCAGTACTTC
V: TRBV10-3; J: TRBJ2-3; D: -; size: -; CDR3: CAISGDGSSDTQYF; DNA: TGTGCCATCAGTGGTGACGGGAGTTCAGATACGCAGTATTTT